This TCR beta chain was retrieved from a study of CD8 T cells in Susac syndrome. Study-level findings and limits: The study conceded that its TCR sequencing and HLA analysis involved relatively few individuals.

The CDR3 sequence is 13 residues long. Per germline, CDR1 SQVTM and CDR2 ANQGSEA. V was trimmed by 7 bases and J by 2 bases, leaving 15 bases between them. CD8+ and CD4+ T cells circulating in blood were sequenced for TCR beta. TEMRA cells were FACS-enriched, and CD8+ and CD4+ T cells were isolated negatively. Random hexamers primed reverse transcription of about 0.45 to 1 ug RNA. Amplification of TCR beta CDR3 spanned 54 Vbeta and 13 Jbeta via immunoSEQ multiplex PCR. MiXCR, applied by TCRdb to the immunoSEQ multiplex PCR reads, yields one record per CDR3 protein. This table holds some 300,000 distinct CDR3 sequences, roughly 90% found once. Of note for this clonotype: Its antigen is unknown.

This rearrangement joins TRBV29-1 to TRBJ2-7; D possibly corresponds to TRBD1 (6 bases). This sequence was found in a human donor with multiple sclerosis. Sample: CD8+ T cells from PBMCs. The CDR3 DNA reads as TGCAGCGGTATACAGGGATTCCCCTACGAGCAGTACTTC. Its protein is CSGIQGFPYEQYF.